This is a list of T cell receptor beta chains from one sample in a study of cytomegalovirus exposure and HLA in healthy donors. TCRdb keeps only in-frame clones here, not all; method: immunoSEQ multiplex PCR. The sample data list some 72,000 clones. What was sequenced was PBMCs. The receptors originated from a man under 40 in good health and CMV-seronegative. Both conserved end residues are part of each CDR3. A D gene is named only where the DNA matches it firmly. Size values are once, few and many counts, or a class for expanded clones, and some rows have none.

size,J,V,D,DNA,CDR3
NA,TRBJ1-2,TRBV20-1,NA,TGCAGTGCTAGAAAACAGGGCGGGGGCACCTTC,CSARKQGGGTF
NA,TRBJ1-5,TRBV11-3,NA,TGTGCCAGCAGCTTAGGGCCAACGTCCCGGGACTGCTATAGCAATCAGCCCCAGCATTTT,CASSLGPTSRDCYSNQPQHF
NA,TRBJ2-5,TRBV4-1,TRBD2,TGCGCCAGCAGCCAAGGGGGTAGCGGGAGGGCCCTCGTAAGGGAGACCCAGTACTTC,CASSQGGSGRALVRETQYF
NA,TRBJ2-6,TRBV5-6,NA,TGTGCCAGCAGACGGACACCCTCTGGGGCCAACGTCCTGACTTTC,CASRRTPSGANVLTF
medium-sized,TRBJ1-1,TRBV19,NA,TGTGCCAGTAGTCGTTTCCCGACTGAAGCTTTCTTT,CASSRFPTEAFF
NA,TRBJ2-5,TRBV5-1,TRBD1,TGCGCCAGCAGCCATGGACAGGGACAAGAGACCCAGTACTTC,CASSHGQGQETQYF
NA,TRBJ2-7,TRBV11-2,TRBD1,TGTGCCAGCAGCTGGGGACAGGATGTCTCCTACGAGCAGTACTTC,CASSWGQDVSYEQYF
NA,TRBJ2-5,TRBV5-4,NA,TGTGCCAGCAGCTTCGAGGGGGGGCTACCGGAGACCCAGTACTTC,CASSFEGGLPETQYF
NA,TRBJ2-5,TRBV7-7,NA,TGTGCCAGCAGCTTGGGCGTCCTGGTCGTGGGAGAGACCCAGTACTTC,CASSLGVLVVGETQYF
NA,TRBJ2-3,TRBV5-6,NA,TGTGCCAGCAGCTCTTCGGGCGAGGGGGGGGATACGCAGTATTTT,CASSSSGEGGDTQYF
NA,TRBJ1-1,TRBV28,NA,TGTGCCAGCACCCCGGGACACCAGATGAACACTGAAGCTTTCTTT,CASTPGHQMNTEAFF
NA,TRBJ2-7,TRBV4-3,NA,TGCGCCAGCTCCCCCGGGGAGAGCTACGAGCAGTACTTC,CASSPGESYEQYF
NA,TRBJ2-7,TRBV18,NA,TGTGCCAGCTCACCATCGGAGGGCGAGCAGTACTTC,CASSPSEGEQYF
NA,TRBJ2-3,TRBV5-6,NA,TGTGCCAGCAGCTTAGTCCCAGGGGTACGTGGGGGTACGCAGTATTTT,CASSLVPGVRGGTQYF
NA,TRBJ1-2,TRBV2,NA,TGTGCCAGCAGTGAGTCTTCTTACTATGGCTACACCTTC,CASSESSYYGYTF
NA,TRBJ2-7,TRBV5-4,TRBD2,TGTGCCAGCAGCTTGGAACTAGCGGGAGTAGGGGAGCAGTACTTC,CASSLELAGVGEQYF
NA,TRBJ1-1,TRBV10-3,NA,TGTGCCATCAGTGAAGTCAGGGGCACTGAAGCTTTCTTT,CAISEVRGTEAFF
NA,TRBJ1-4,TRBV4-1,TRBD1,TGCGCCAGCAGCCAAGAGGAGAACAGGGGCGAAAAACTGTTTTTT,CASSQEENRGEKLFF
NA,TRBJ1-1,TRBV2,NA,TGTGCCAGCAGGATGTCCAGGGACACTGAAGCTTTCTTT,CASRMSRDTEAFF
NA,TRBJ2-7,TRBV7-9,NA,TGTGCCAGCAGCTTACTTAACTACGACTACGAGCAGTACTTC,CASSLLNYDYEQYF
NA,TRBJ1-5,TRBV18,NA,TGTGCCAGCTCACCTCTGGGGCAGGGTAGTCAGCCCCAGCATTTT,CASSPLGQGSQPQHF
NA,TRBJ2-7,TRBV27,TRBD1,TGTGCCAGCAGCTTGACAGGGTACTCCTACGAGCAGTACTTC,CASSLTGYSYEQYF
NA,TRBJ2-3,TRBV29-1,NA,TGCAGCGTTAACAGGGCAGATACGCAGTATTTT,CSVNRADTQYF
NA,TRBJ2-5,TRBV9,TRBD1,TGTGCCAGCAGCAGGGACAGGACGGTGGGGACCCAGTACTTC,CASSRDRTVGTQYF
NA,TRBJ1-2,TRBV7-8,NA,TGTGCCAGCAGCCCCGGAAGGGGATGGGGCTATGGCTACACCTTC,CASSPGRGWGYGYTF
NA,TRBJ2-1,TRBV20-1,NA,TGCAGTGCCCGCCCCGCCAGGGAGCAGTTCTTC,CSARPAREQFF
NA,TRBJ2-1,TRBV19,NA,TGTGCCAGTAGTATGCGACTAAATGAGCAGTTCTTC,CASSMRLNEQFF
NA,TRBJ1-5,TRBV18,NA,TGTGCCAGCTCACTATACCCGGGTAGAAATCAGCCCCAGCATTTT,CASSLYPGRNQPQHF
NA,TRBJ1-1,TRBV7-9,NA,TGTGCCAGCAGCTTACCAGGGCCGTCTGGGGCTTTCTTT,CASSLPGPSGAFF
NA,TRBJ2-7,TRBV18,TRBD1,TGTGCCAGCTCACCACGGACAGGGGGCGGGGTGGGTATCCACGAGCAGTACTTC,CASSPRTGGGVGIHEQYF
NA,TRBJ1-2,TRBV6-1,TRBD1,TGTGCCAGCAAGGGGACAGGGGGGTTTAGTGGCTACACCTTC,CASKGTGGFSGYTF
NA,TRBJ2-7,TRBV6-5,TRBD1,TGTGCCAGCAGTTACTCGAAGGACAGGAGTTTCTACGAGCAGTACTTC,CASSYSKDRSFYEQYF
NA,TRBJ2-7,TRBV6-6,NA,TGTGCCAGCAAACCCGGACAGATCTACGAGCAGTACTTC,CASKPGQIYEQYF
NA,TRBJ2-2,TRBV18,NA,TGTGCCAGCTCACTGGGGGGACAGATCACCGGGGAGCTGTTTTTT,CASSLGGQITGELFF
NA,TRBJ2-4,TRBV4-3,TRBD2,TGCGCCAGCAGCCAAGACCTAGCGGGAGCCAAAAACATTCAGTACTTC,CASSQDLAGAKNIQYF
NA,TRBJ2-1,TRBV7-2,NA,TGTGCCAGCAGCCAACCCGACTTTTCCTACAATGAGCAGTTCTTC,CASSQPDFSYNEQFF
NA,TRBJ2-7,TRBV6-5,NA,TGTGCCAGCAGTTATGCACGGGGCTCCTACGAGCAGTACTTC,CASSYARGSYEQYF
NA,TRBJ1-2,TRBV30,TRBD1,TGTGCCGGACAGGGGGCGTCGCGAGAGGGGGGCTACACCTTC,CAGQGASREGGYTF
NA,TRBJ1-2,TRBV7-6,TRBD1,TGTGCCAGCAGACCGGGACAGGGGAGAAACTATGGCTACACCTTC,CASRPGQGRNYGYTF
NA,TRBJ2-1,TRBV4-3,TRBD1,TGCGCCAGCAGCCAAGAAAGGGACAGGGCCTACAATGAGCAGTTCTTC,CASSQERDRAYNEQFF
NA,TRBJ1-2,TRBV19,TRBD1,TGTGCCAGTAGTCCCTCGGGACAGCCCTTCTATGGCTACACCTTC,CASSPSGQPFYGYTF
NA,TRBJ2-1,TRBV4-2,TRBD2,TGTGCCAGCAGCCAAGATGGGACTAGCGGATCATTCAATGAGCAGTTCTTC,CASSQDGTSGSFNEQFF
NA,TRBJ1-2,TRBV18,TRBD1,TGTGCCAGCTCACCGGGGACAGACACCTATGGCTACACCTTC,CASSPGTDTYGYTF
NA,TRBJ2-7,TRBV11-1,TRBD2,TGTGCCAGCAGCCTACTTAGCGGGAGCTCCTACGAGCAGTACTTC,CASSLLSGSSYEQYF
NA,TRBJ2-7,TRBV29-1,TRBD2,TGCAGCGTTGATCTAGCGGGAGGATCCTACGAGCAGTACTTC,CSVDLAGGSYEQYF
NA,TRBJ2-2,TRBV18,TRBD2,TGTGCCAGCTCCGGACTAGCTGCGGGGGAGCTGTTTTTT,CASSGLAAGELFF
NA,TRBJ1-3,TRBV4-2,NA,TGTGCCAGCAGCCAAGATCAGGGTTTCCCTGGAAACACCATATATTTT,CASSQDQGFPGNTIYF
NA,TRBJ1-5,TRBV6-5,NA,TGTGCCAGCAGTTATGCCCAGGGGTATCAGCCCCAGCATTTT,CASSYAQGYQPQHF
NA,TRBJ1-3,TRBV11-3,TRBD1,TGTGCCAGCAGCGACAGGGGGCGAGGAAACACCATATATTTT,CASSDRGRGNTIYF
NA,TRBJ2-4,TRBV5-1,NA,TGCGCCAGCAGCTTGAGCCCAGCCAAAAACATTCAGTACTTC,CASSLSPAKNIQYF
NA,TRBJ2-7,TRBV9,TRBD1,TGTGCCAGCCCCCAGATCCGGACAGGGGTATTCGGAAAGTACTTC,CASPQIRTGVFGKYF